This passage covers 6 T cell receptor beta chains from one sample sequenced in a study of cytomegalovirus exposure and HLA in healthy donors. The PCR ran on 60 Vbeta and 13 Jbeta primers. Clones were read by immunoSEQ multiplex PCR, and TCRdb kept only the in-frame ones, dropping some. This table holds about 160,000 clones, more than 70% found once. The sample comprised PBMCs. These receptors were obtained from a male donor in good health and CMV-seropositive.

This clone has a single count. The chain carries TRBV25-1 and TRBJ1-5, with D possibly TRBD1 on 6 matching bases. The CDR3 sequence is 13 residues long. Trimming shortened V by 8 bases and J by 6 bases, and 14 bases separated the two germline ends. Germline CDR1 MGHDK, CDR2 SYGVNS. The CDR3 sequence is CASRGVGGQPQHF. As DNA, the CDR3 is TGTGCCAGCCGAGGGGTAGGGGGTCAGCCCCAGCATTTT. The whole variable domain, remainder taken from reference TRBV25-1 and TRBJ1-5, is EADIYQTPRYLVIGTGKKITLECSQTMGHDKMYWYQQDPGMELHLIHYSYGVNSTEKGDLSSESTVSRIRTEHFPLTLESARPSHTSQYLCASRGVGGQPQHFGDGTRLSIL.

V usage is TRBV29-1 and J usage is TRBJ1-4, with D perhaps TRBD1 (6 bases). Germline V gene data show CDR1 as SQVTM and CDR2 as ANQGSEA. The CDR3 is 12 amino acids. The V end was cut by 6 bases, the J end by 8 bases, with 13 bases between. Here the CDR3 reads CSVKRGGEKLFF. The CDR3 DNA reads as TGCAGCGTGAAAAGGGGGGGCGAAAAACTGTTTTTT.

A note on this clone: In the same sample, other DNA sequences code for this CDR3. The chain recombines TRBV5-1 with TRBJ2-7; 7 bases line up with TRBD1. This CDR3 is built from 14 residues. From germline, CDR1 is SGHRS and CDR2 YFSETQ. The J segment lost 2 bases and the V segment lost 0 bases, leaving 2 bases of the junction unmatched. This CDR3 reads CASSLGQGPYEQYF. DNA of the CDR3: TGCGCCAGCAGCTTGGGACAGGGTCCCTACGAGCAGTACTTC.

The chain employs TRBV6-1 and TRBJ2-3, with TRBD1 matching over 9 bases. There are 16 residues in the CDR3. CDR1 and CDR2 from the germline V gene are MNHNS and SASEGT. The junction had 8 bases not matched to a gene; V was cut back by 2 bases and J by 5 bases. The CDR3, as DNA: TGTGCCAGCAGTGAACCGACAGGGGGATCTAGAGATACGCAGTATTTT. It specifies CASSEPTGGSRDTQYF.

The V gene is TRBV30, the J gene TRBJ2-1; D may be TRBD1 (5 bases). Germline CDR1 reads GTSNPN; CDR2 reads SVGIG (reference sequence). CDR3 length: 13 amino acids. V lost 2 bases and J lost 5, with 10 bases in between. CDR3 loop: CAWSQGTNNEQFF. The CDR3 nucleotides are TGTGCCTGGAGTCAGGGCACGAACAATGAGCAGTTCTTC. The whole variable domain, remainder taken from reference TRBV30 and TRBJ2-1, is SQTIHQWPATLVQPVGSPLSLECTVEGTSNPNLYWYRQAAGRGLQLLFYSVGIGQISSEVPQNLSASRPQDRQFILSSKKLLLSDSGFYLCAWSQGTNNEQFFGPGTRLTVL.

The rearrangement joins TRBV9 to TRBJ1-2, with D perhaps TRBD1 (6 bases). Germline-derived CDR1 and CDR2 are SGDLS and YYNGEE. Trimming stripped 3 bases from V and 7 bases from J, with 13 bases between. The CDR3 has 13 residues. The CDR3 DNA follows: TGTGCCAGCAGCGACCCGGCAGGGGTTGGCTACACCTTC. Translation gives CASSDPAGVGYTF.